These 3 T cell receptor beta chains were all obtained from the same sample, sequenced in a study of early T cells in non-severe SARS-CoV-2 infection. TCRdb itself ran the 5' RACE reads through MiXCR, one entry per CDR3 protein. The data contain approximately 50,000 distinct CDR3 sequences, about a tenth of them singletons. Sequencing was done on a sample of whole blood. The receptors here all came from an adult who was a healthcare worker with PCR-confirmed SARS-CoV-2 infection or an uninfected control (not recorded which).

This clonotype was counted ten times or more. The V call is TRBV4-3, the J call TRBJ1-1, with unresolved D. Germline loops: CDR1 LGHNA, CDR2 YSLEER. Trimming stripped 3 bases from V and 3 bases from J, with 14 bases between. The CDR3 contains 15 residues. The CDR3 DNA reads TGCGCCAGCAGCCACGGGGTGACCTTGGACACTGAAGCTTTCTTT. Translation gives CASSHGVTLDTEAFF.

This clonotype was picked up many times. CDR3: CASSPSLGVDTQYF. The CDR3 coding sequence is TGTGCCAGCAGCCCCTCACTAGGGGTGGATACGCAGTATTTT. V gene TRBV7-2 combines with J gene TRBJ2-3; D is tentatively TRBD1 or TRBD2 (5 bases each). Germline V gene data show CDR1 as SGHTA and CDR2 as FQGNSA. Trimming took off 5 bases at V and 6 bases at J, with 15 bases between the two ends. This CDR3 is 14 amino acids long.

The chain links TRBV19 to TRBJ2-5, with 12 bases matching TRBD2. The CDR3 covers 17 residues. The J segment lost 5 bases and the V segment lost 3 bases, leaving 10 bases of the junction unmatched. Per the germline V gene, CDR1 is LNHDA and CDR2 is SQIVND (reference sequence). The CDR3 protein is CASSIRSTSGGNETQYF. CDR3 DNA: TGTGCCAGTAGTATTCGGTCGACTAGCGGGGGAAATGAGACCCAGTACTTC.